The 31 T cell receptor beta chains listed next were all sequenced from one sample in a study of cytomegalovirus exposure and HLA in healthy donors. A multiplex PCR was run with 60 Vbeta primers and 13 Jbeta primers. Data came from immunoSEQ multiplex PCR; TCRdb stores just in-frame clones and leaves some out. The sample holds some 90,000 clones; over 55% are singletons and the top ten take around 5.6%. Sequenced input: PBMCs. All receptors derive from a boy aged 5-17 years in good health and CMV-seropositive.

The CDR3 DNA is TGTGCCTGGAGTGCTTTAAACAGGGATCAGCCCCAGCATTTT. This encodes CAWSALNRDQPQHF. The V gene is TRBV30, the J gene TRBJ1-5; D is perhaps TRBD1 (6 bases). V lost 1 base, J lost 5 bases, and 12 bases lay in between. The CDR3 totals 14 residues. Germline-derived CDR1 and CDR2 are GTSNPN and SVGIG (reference sequence). Filled out from reference TRBV30 and TRBJ1-5, the complete variable domain reads SQTIHQWPATLVQPVGSPLSLECTVEGTSNPNLYWYRQAAGRGLQLLFYSVGIGQISSEVPQNLSASRPQDRQFILSSKKLLLSDSGFYLCAWSALNRDQPQHFGDGTRLSIL.

This clone was seen once. V gene TRBV19 combines with J gene TRBJ2-1, with D perhaps matching TRBD1 (5 bases). The CDR3 has 14 amino acids. CDR1 and CDR2 from the germline V gene are LNHDA and SQIVND (reference sequence). V was cut by 7 bases and J by 2 bases, with 12 bases left in between. CDR3 loop: CASMAGNPYNEQFF. The CDR3 bases are TGTGCCAGTATGGCAGGGAATCCCTACAATGAGCAGTTCTTC.

This chain links TRBV4-2 with TRBJ1-5; TRBD1 aligns across 7 bases. From germline, CDR1 is LGHNA and CDR2 YNFKEQ. The length of the CDR3 is 14 residues. V trimming: 0 bases; J trimming: 5 bases; junction bases outside the gene matches: 1. The CDR3 loop is CASSQDQGDQPQHF. CDR3 in DNA: TGTGCCAGCAGCCAAGATCAGGGGGATCAGCCCCAGCATTTT.

This clone was counted once. The chain is built from TRBV25-1 and TRBJ2-3; D possibly corresponds to TRBD2 (5 bases). The CDR3 loop spans 14 amino acids. Germline V CDR1 and CDR2: MGHDK, SYGVNS. V gave up 4 bases and J gave up 6 bases, with 14 bases separating them. CDR3 coding DNA: TGTGCCAGCAGTGCTCTAGCTTTTGTCGATACGCAGTATTTT. Encoded protein: CASSALAFVDTQYF. The entire variable domain, with the rest obtained from reference TRBV25-1 and TRBJ2-3, is as follows: EADIYQTPRYLVIGTGKKITLECSQTMGHDKMYWYQQDPGMELHLIHYSYGVNSTEKGDLSSESTVSRIRTEHFPLTLESARPSHTSQYLCASSALAFVDTQYFGPGTRLTVL.

The J gene is TRBJ1-1, the V gene TRBV9, with TRBD1 matching 9 bases. The CDR3 runs to 14 residues. CDR1 SGDLS and CDR2 YYNGEE come from the germline V gene. V gave up 0 bases and J gave up 11 bases; unmatched junction bases: 8. CDR3 nucleotides: TGTGCCAGCAGCGTAGGGGACAGGGCCGGGAGTGCTTTCTTT. It specifies CASSVGDRAGSAFF.

The chain is built from TRBV5-1 and TRBJ1-1; 9 bases are a match to TRBD1. The V gene's germline CDR1 is SGHRS and CDR2 YFSETQ. This CDR3 has 15 residues. V was clipped by 4 bases and J by 2 bases; unmatched bases: 6. CDR3 coding DNA: TGCGCCAGCAGCAAAGACAGGGGGACCAACACTGAAGCTTTCTTT. This sequence encodes CASSKDRGTNTEAFF.

This chain uses TRBV7-2 with TRBJ2-1; 8 bases align to TRBD2. With V trimmed by 2 bases and J by 7 bases, 13 bases remained unmatched. The CDR3 length is 17 residues. The germline gives CDR1 SGHTA, CDR2 FQGNSA. Here the CDR3 reads CASSLRRAGGPFNEQFF. The DNA for the CDR3 is TGTGCCAGCAGCTTAAGGAGGGCGGGAGGACCCTTTAATGAGCAGTTCTTC. Drawing the rest from reference TRBV7-2 and TRBJ2-1, the complete variable domain is GAGVSQSPSNKVTEKGKDVELRCDPISGHTALYWYRQSLGQGLEFLIYFQGNSAPDKSGLPSDRFSAERTGGSVSTLTIQRTQQEDSAVYLCASSLRRAGGPFNEQFFGPGTRLTVL.

The V and J genes are TRBV6-1 and TRBJ2-3, with TRBD1 identical over 8 bases. The CDR3 consists of 14 residues. With V trimmed by 7 bases and J by 4 bases, 7 bases remained unmatched. From germline, CDR1 is MNHNS and CDR2 SASEGT. As DNA, the CDR3 is TGTGCCAGCATTGACAGGGGCGTGGCAGATACGCAGTATTTT. This codes for CASIDRGVADTQYF.

The CDR3, as DNA: TGTGCCAGCAGCGTTGATGCCGGGACTAGGTGGTACGAGCAGTACTTC. Translated, it gives CASSVDAGTRWYEQYF. The chain uses TRBV9 and TRBJ2-5; TRBD2 agrees at 8 bases. The tail of the sequence fits TRBJ2-7 better, so the J call may be wrong. Germline V lookup: CDR1 SGDLS, CDR2 YYNGEE. The CDR3 is made up of 16 amino acids.

This clone is a singleton in its sample. This chain uses TRBV6-6 with TRBJ1-5; D is uncertain. V dropped 2 bases and J dropped 7 bases, with 9 bases sitting between them. Germline CDR1 reads MNHNY; CDR2 reads SVGAGI (reference sequence). The CDR3 totals 13 residues. This CDR3 is CASSYELRQPQHF. CDR3 DNA sequence: TGTGCCAGCAGTTACGAGCTGAGGCAGCCCCAGCATTTT.

This chain connects TRBV7-3 to TRBJ2-1; 8 bases are shared with TRBD2. The germline V gene encodes CDR1 SGHTA and CDR2 FQGTGA. J gave up 3 bases and V 3 bases, and 4 bases lay outside the gene matches. The CDR3 consists of 15 residues. CDR3 amino acids: CASSLERGLYNEQFF. The CDR3 bases are TGTGCCAGCAGCTTGGAGCGGGGGCTCTACAATGAGCAGTTCTTC. Complete variable domain (other parts from reference TRBV7-3 and TRBJ2-1): GAGVSQTPSNKVTEKGKYVELRCDPISGHTALYWYRQSLGQGPEFLIYFQGTGAADDSGLPNDRFFAVRPEGSVSTLKIQRTERGDSAVYLCASSLERGLYNEQFFGPGTRLTVL.

This chain uses TRBV2 with TRBJ2-2, with a tentative D call TRBD1 (5 bases). There are 15 residues in the CDR3. V gave up 4 bases and J gave up 7 bases, with 16 bases separating them. The germline gives CDR1 SNHLY, CDR2 FYNNEI. This CDR3 is CASSVRARAGGELFF. The CDR3 DNA reads TGTGCCAGCAGTGTTCGCGCCAGGGCCGGCGGGGAGCTGTTTTTT.

This clone was seen a few times. The chain employs TRBV27 and TRBJ1-2, with TRBD1 matching 7 bases. The CDR3 is made up of 14 amino acids. Germline V gives CDR1 MNHEY, CDR2 SMNVEV (reference sequence). The J segment lost 2 bases and the V segment lost 7 bases, leaving 7 bases of the junction unmatched. CDR3 in DNA: TGTGCCAGCACCGGGGACAGAGAGAACTATGGCTACACCTTC. Amino acid sequence: CASTGDRENYGYTF.

The J gene is TRBJ1-2, the V gene TRBV6-5, with D possibly TRBD1 on 5 matching bases. Germline V gene data show CDR1 as MNHEY and CDR2 as SVGAGI. The CDR3 is made up of 15 amino acids. The V end was cut by 5 bases, the J end by 5 bases, with 18 bases between. The CDR3 DNA reads as TGTGCCAGCAGTCGCACAACCAGGGCCGGGTATGGCTACACCTTC. Residues: CASSRTTRAGYGYTF.

The chain recombines TRBV4-3 with TRBJ2-2; the D gene is possibly TRBD1 (6 bases). There are 15 residues in the CDR3. Germline-derived CDR1 and CDR2 are LGHNA and YSLEER. V was clipped by 3 bases and J by 7 bases, with 15 bases between them. The CDR3 nucleotides are TGCGCCAGCAGCCAGAGGGACACCGGTCTCGGGGAGCTGTTTTTT. This encodes CASSQRDTGLGELFF.

In nucleotides, the CDR3 is TGTGCCAGCAGTTTTAGCGGGGGGGGAAATTACAATGAGCAGTTCTTC. It yields the protein CASSFSGGGNYNEQFF. This chain joins TRBV6-5 and TRBJ2-1, with 11 bases aligning to TRBD2. J was trimmed by 4 bases and V by 4 bases; bases with no gene match: 6. The CDR3 runs to 16 residues. Germline CDR1 is MNHEY and CDR2 is SVGAGI.

A word on this clone: A junction end diverges from the germline sequence, so it may reflect a read error. This sample also contains other DNA sequences that code for the same CDR3. The chain combines TRBV7-6 with TRBJ1-6, with 8 positions matching TRBD1. The CDR3 has 15 residues. Germline V gives CDR1 SGHVS, CDR2 FNYEAQ. CDR3 DNA: TGCGCCAGCAGCTCGTTCGGGACAGGAAATTCACCCCTCCACTTT. Encoded protein: CASSSFGTGNSPLHF.

The chain couples TRBV4-2 to TRBJ2-7; D perhaps matches TRBD2 (7 bases). Trimming removed 0 bases at V and 1 base at J, with 13 bases between. In germline, CDR1 is LGHNA, CDR2 YNFKEQ. The CDR3 is made up of 16 amino acids. This CDR3 is CASSQEGGELSYEQYF. As DNA, the CDR3 is TGTGCCAGCAGCCAAGAAGGGGGGGAACTATCCTACGAGCAGTACTTC.

This rearrangement joins TRBV2 to TRBJ2-3; TRBD2 is a possible D gene (6 bases). Germline V lookup: CDR1 SNHLY, CDR2 FYNNEI. Deletions cut 6 bases from V and 1 base from J, with 11 bases between. The CDR3 has 14 amino acids. CDR3 protein: CASSVGGGTDTQYF. DNA for the CDR3: TGTGCCAGCAGCGTAGGCGGGGGCACAGATACGCAGTATTTT.

The rearrangement uses TRBV7-9 and TRBJ1-1; no reliable D call. Looked up from germline, CDR1 is SEHNR and CDR2 is FQNEAQ (reference sequence). The CDR3 covers 12 residues. V was trimmed by 0 bases and J by 4 bases, leaving 3 bases between them. CDR3 in amino acids: CASSLALTEAFF. The CDR3 DNA reads TGTGCCAGCAGCTTAGCCCTCACTGAAGCTTTCTTT. Using reference TRBV7-9 and TRBJ1-1 for the parts outside the CDR3, the full variable domain is DTGVSQNPRHKITKRGQNVTFRCDPISEHNRLYWYRQTLGQGPEFLTYFQNEAQLEKSRLLSDRFSAERPKGSFSTLEIQRTEQGDSAMYLCASSLALTEAFFGQGTRLTVV.

The chain is built from TRBV29-1 and TRBJ1-2, with 7 bases that match TRBD1. Per germline, CDR1 SQVTM and CDR2 ANQGSEA. CDR3 length: 15 residues. The ends lost 4 bases at V and 0 bases at J; junction bases unmatched: 8. This chain's CDR3 is CSVARQGTPNYGYTF. The CDR3 nucleotides read TGCAGCGTTGCGAGACAGGGTACGCCTAACTATGGCTACACCTTC. Supplemented by reference TRBV29-1 and TRBJ1-2, the full variable domain reads SAVISQKPSRDICQRGTSLTIQCQVDSQVTMMFWYRQQPGQSLTLIATANQGSEATYESGFVIDKFPISRPNLTFSTLTVSNMSPEDSSIYLCSVARQGTPNYGYTFGSGTRLTVV.

The chain combines TRBV19 with TRBJ1-2; no definite D call. V lost 3 bases to trimming and J lost 9 bases, with 17 bases between them. Germline CDR1 LNHDA, CDR2 SQIVND (reference sequence). The CDR3 length is 14 residues. This chain's CDR3 is CASSINREAISYTF. The CDR3, as DNA: TGTGCCAGTAGTATTAACCGGGAGGCGATAAGCTACACCTTC.

J is TRBJ2-7 and V is TRBV19; D is perhaps TRBD1 (6 bases). CDR3 length equals 14 residues. Germline CDR1 and CDR2: LNHDA and SQIVND (reference sequence). V lost 5 bases and J lost 3, with 14 bases in between. CDR3 amino acids: CASSAGTSLYEQYF. The DNA of the CDR3 is TGTGCCAGTAGTGCCGGGACAAGCCTCTACGAGCAGTACTTC.

The V gene is TRBV5-1, the J gene TRBJ2-7, with a tentative D call TRBD1 (6 bases). The ends were cut back, 5 bases at V and 2 bases at J, with 14 bases in the middle. The germline CDR1 and CDR2 sequences are SGHRS and YFSETQ. The CDR3 totals 14 residues. For the CDR3, the DNA is TGCGCCAGCAGGCAGGGGATTCTAACCTACGAGCAGTACTTC. As protein: CASRQGILTYEQYF. Complete variable domain (other parts from reference TRBV5-1 and TRBJ2-7): KAGVTQTPRYLIKTRGQQVTLSCSPISGHRSVSWYQQTPGQGLQFLFEYFSETQRNKGNFPGRFSGRQFSNSRSEMNVSTLELGDSALYLCASRQGILTYEQYFGPGTRLTVT.

With respect to this clone: It is unclear where the CDR3 begins or ends on the DNA, so no DNA is shown, and the CDR3 is as TCRdb lists it. The V gene is TRBV28, the J gene TRBJ2-3; TRBD2 is the table's D call and was not checked against the DNA. From its first to its last residue, the CDR3 has 15 amino acids. Per germline, CDR1 MDHEN and CDR2 SYDVKM. The CDR3 protein is CASSSSGGVPDTQYF.

This clone was detected only a few times. This chain connects TRBV5-4 to TRBJ1-2; the D is unclear. V lost 0 bases, J lost 2 bases, and 5 bases lay in between. The CDR3 contains 13 residues. Germline loops: CDR1 SGHNT, CDR2 YYREEE (reference sequence). The CDR3 DNA reads TGTGCCAGCAGCTTGGTCGGGAACTATGGCTACACCTTC. This translates into CASSLVGNYGYTF.

The V gene is TRBV18, the J gene TRBJ2-1; 11 nucleotides align to TRBD2. The V and J ends lost 3 bases and 8 bases, in that order; junction bases with no gene match: 15. The germline V gene encodes CDR1 KGHSH and CDR2 LQKENI. The CDR3 is 18 residues long. The CDR3 bases are TGTGCCAGCTCACCCCTAATAGCGGGAGGGCCGTTGAGAGATGAGCAGTTCTTC. This gives the protein CASSPLIAGGPLRDEQFF.

This clone was seen a handful of times. CDR3 DNA: TGTGCCAGCAGCCTTTTGGGACAGGACTACACCTTC. As protein: CASSLLGQDYTF. The chain has TRBV9 and TRBJ1-2; TRBD1 matches 8 bases. With V trimmed by 4 bases and J by 10 bases, 6 bases remained unmatched. CDR1 and CDR2 (germline): SGDLS, YYNGEE. The CDR3 is 12 residues long. The entire variable domain, with the rest obtained from reference TRBV9 and TRBJ1-2, is as follows: DSGVTQTPKHLITATGQRVTLRCSPRSGDLSVYWYQQSLDQGLQFLIQYYNGEERAKGNILERFSAQQFPDLHSELNLSSLELGDSALYFCASSLLGQDYTFGSGTRLTVV.

The rearrangement uses TRBV16 and TRBJ1-2; D ambiguous. The CDR3 totals 14 residues. The V gene lost 3 bases and the J gene lost 4 bases, with 12 bases spanning the gap. The V gene's germline CDR1 is KGHSY and CDR2 FQNENV. CDR3 sequence (DNA): TGTGCCAGCAGCCATCTCAGGAATCCCTATGGCTACACCTTC. It encodes CASSHLRNPYGYTF.

V is TRBV5-1 and J is TRBJ2-1; D possibly corresponds to TRBD1 (6 bases). Germline lookup yields CDR1 SGHRS and CDR2 YFSETQ. The CDR3 sequence is 17 residues long. The germline V and J ends were trimmed by 4 bases and 5 bases, with 22 bases remaining between them. CDR3 amino acids: CASSTPRVQGRHNEQFF. The CDR3 bases are TGCGCCAGCAGCACCCCGCGTGTACAGGGCCGACACAATGAGCAGTTCTTC.

The gene calls are TRBV25-1 and TRBJ2-1; 10 bases are a match to TRBD2. Germline V gene sequence: CDR1 MGHDK, CDR2 SYGVNS. V lost 8 bases, J lost 7 bases, and 14 bases stayed unmatched. The CDR3 totals 16 residues. The CDR3: CASRGPSGSGGNEQFF. The CDR3 bases are TGTGCCAGCCGAGGCCCTAGCGGGAGCGGCGGGAATGAGCAGTTCTTC.